Listed below are T cell receptor beta chains from one sample, sequenced in a study of immune characterization of retroperitoneal liposarcoma. One entry per CDR3 protein results from TCRdb running MiXCR on the PCR reads. The sample lists about 9,200 distinct CDR3 sequences, roughly 29% occurring once. Sequenced sample: tumor tissue. Every receptor here comes from a female donor with retroperitoneal liposarcoma. CDR3s include the opening cysteine and the closing phenylalanine or tryptophan. Fields, in order: clone size, V gene, D gene, J gene, CDR3 DNA, CDR3 protein. The D gene is left open where the match is weak. Only some rows state a clone size, as once, few, many or a class for expanded clones.

abundance: medium-sized
v_gene: TRBV6-1
d_gene: NA
j_gene: TRBJ2-7
CDR3nt: TGTGCCAGCAGTGAAAACAGAGCCTACGAGCAGTACTTC
CDR3aa: CASSENRAYEQYF

abundance: few
v_gene: TRBV27
d_gene: TRBD2
j_gene: TRBJ2-5
CDR3nt: TGTGCCAGCAGTTTATTGCCCCTTTCGACTAGCGGGCCCCAAGAGACCCAGTACTTC
CDR3aa: CASSLLPLSTSGPQETQYF

abundance: NA
v_gene: TRBV6-1
d_gene: NA
j_gene: TRBJ2-1
CDR3nt: TGTGCCAGCAGTGACTGGCGGGACAACGATGAGCAGTTCTTC
CDR3aa: CASSDWRDNDEQFF

abundance: NA
v_gene: TRBV4-1
d_gene: TRBD1
j_gene: TRBJ2-2
CDR3nt: TGCGCCAGCAGGCAAGACTTCGGGACAGGGCACGCCGGGGAGCTGTTTTTT
CDR3aa: CASRQDFGTGHAGELFF

abundance: many
v_gene: TRBV12-3/TRBV12-4
d_gene: NA
j_gene: TRBJ2-3
CDR3nt: TGTGCCAGCAGTGGGGCCAGGGGGGGGACGCAGTATTTT
CDR3aa: CASSGARGGTQYF

abundance: medium-sized
v_gene: TRBV27
d_gene: TRBD2
j_gene: TRBJ2-1
CDR3nt: TGTGCCAGCAGTCCCGCTCGGACTAGCGGGACTCTGTTCTTC
CDR3aa: CASSPARTSGTLFF

abundance: medium-sized
v_gene: TRBV7-2
d_gene: NA
j_gene: TRBJ1-2
CDR3nt: TGTGCCAGCAGCTTAGTTAGGGACGTGAGCTACACCTTC
CDR3aa: CASSLVRDVSYTF

abundance: few
v_gene: TRBV7-3
d_gene: TRBD1
j_gene: TRBJ2-1
CDR3nt: TGTGCCAGCAGCAGGGGGCGTAATTCCGAGCAGTTCTTC
CDR3aa: CASSRGRNSEQFF

abundance: NA
v_gene: TRBV10-1
d_gene: NA
j_gene: TRBJ1-2
CDR3nt: TGCGCCAGCAGTGAGTCAAGAACGGGAGTGGGCTACACCTTC
CDR3aa: CASSESRTGVGYTF

abundance: NA
v_gene: TRBV6-1
d_gene: NA
j_gene: TRBJ2-7
CDR3nt: TGTGCCAGCTCGCGCACCAGGTACGAGCAGTACTTC
CDR3aa: CASSRTRYEQYF

abundance: NA
v_gene: TRBV11-2
d_gene: NA
j_gene: TRBJ2-2
CDR3nt: TGTGCCAGCAGCTTAGACAGGGGAGGGACCGGGGAGCTGTTTTTT
CDR3aa: CASSLDRGGTGELFF

abundance: many
v_gene: TRBV7-9
d_gene: TRBD2
j_gene: TRBJ2-3
CDR3nt: TGTGCCAGCAGCAACGGAAGGTTTATAGCGGGAAGACGCACAGATACGCAGTATTTT
CDR3aa: CASSNGRFIAGRRTDTQYF

abundance: medium-sized
v_gene: TRBV12-3/TRBV12-4
d_gene: TRBD2
j_gene: TRBJ2-1
CDR3nt: TGTGCCAGCAGTTTAGAGGCTTGGACTAGCGGGAGGGCCAATGAGCAGTTCTTC
CDR3aa: CASSLEAWTSGRANEQFF

abundance: NA
v_gene: TRBV28
d_gene: NA
j_gene: TRBJ2-4
CDR3nt: TGTGCCAGCAGTTTACCGGGTCGTGACATTCAGTACTTC
CDR3aa: CASSLPGRDIQYF

abundance: NA
v_gene: TRBV7-3
d_gene: TRBD2
j_gene: TRBJ2-2
CDR3nt: TGTGCCAGCAGCCTACTTCGGGAGGCCGGGGAGCTGTTTTTT
CDR3aa: CASSLLREAGELFF

abundance: many
v_gene: TRBV6-1
d_gene: NA
j_gene: TRBJ2-4
CDR3nt: TGTGCCAGCACGGGGCTGGAAAACATTCAGTACTTC
CDR3aa: CASTGLENIQYF

abundance: NA
v_gene: TRBV6-1
d_gene: TRBD1
j_gene: TRBJ2-3
CDR3nt: TGTGCCAGCAGAAAACCGGGACAGGGAGCAGATACGCAGTATTTT
CDR3aa: CASRKPGQGADTQYF

abundance: few
v_gene: TRBV11-2
d_gene: TRBD1
j_gene: TRBJ2-6
CDR3nt: TGTGCCAGCAGCCCCGACAGGGGCCTGCCTGGGGCCAACGTCCTGACTTTC
CDR3aa: CASSPDRGLPGANVLTF

abundance: many
v_gene: TRBV25-1
d_gene: TRBD1
j_gene: TRBJ2-5
CDR3nt: TGTGCCAGCACCCCGACAGGGTTTGGGGGAGAGACCCAGTACTTC
CDR3aa: CASTPTGFGGETQYF

abundance: NA
v_gene: TRBV6-1
d_gene: NA
j_gene: TRBJ2-1
CDR3nt: TGTGCCAGCAGTGACCAGACAGGTGCGGGCGTGCAGTTCTTC
CDR3aa: CASSDQTGAGVQFF

abundance: many
v_gene: TRBV7-8
d_gene: NA
j_gene: TRBJ1-4
CDR3nt: TGTGCCAGCAGCAATTGGCAGGAAAAACTGTTTTTT
CDR3aa: CASSNWQEKLFF

abundance: NA
v_gene: TRBV6-6
d_gene: TRBD1
j_gene: TRBJ2-2
CDR3nt: TGTGCCAGCAGTACCGGGACAGACAACACCGGGGAGCTGTTTTTT
CDR3aa: CASSTGTDNTGELFF

abundance: many
v_gene: TRBV6-1
d_gene: NA
j_gene: TRBJ2-5
CDR3nt: TGTGCCAGCAGTGCTCTGGGCGGGGTGACCCAGTACTTC
CDR3aa: CASSALGGVTQYF

abundance: NA
v_gene: TRBV12-3/TRBV12-4
d_gene: TRBD2
j_gene: TRBJ2-7
CDR3nt: TGTGCCAGCAGCAAACGTGACACCCGACTAGCTAGAGAGCAGTACTTC
CDR3aa: CASSKRDTRLAREQYF

abundance: few
v_gene: TRBV11-2
d_gene: NA
j_gene: TRBJ2-7
CDR3nt: TGTGCCAGCAGACCCACTGGACAGCCGGCCTACGAGCAGTACTTC
CDR3aa: CASRPTGQPAYEQYF

abundance: medium-sized
v_gene: TRBV7-9
d_gene: NA
j_gene: TRBJ2-5
CDR3nt: TGTGCCAGCAGCTTAATTTCCGGGGGCGGGGAGACCCAGTACTTC
CDR3aa: CASSLISGGGETQYF

abundance: medium-sized
v_gene: TRBV6-1
d_gene: TRBD2
j_gene: TRBJ2-7
CDR3nt: TGTGCCAGCAGTTATACCCAGCGGGGGTACGAGCAGTACTTC
CDR3aa: CASSYTQRGYEQYF

abundance: medium-sized
v_gene: TRBV4-1
d_gene: TRBD2
j_gene: TRBJ2-7
CDR3nt: TGCGCCAGCAGCCAATCACTAGCGGGAGGAAGCGAGCAGTACTTC
CDR3aa: CASSQSLAGGSEQYF

abundance: NA
v_gene: TRBV7-2
d_gene: NA
j_gene: TRBJ2-6
CDR3nt: TGTGCCAGCAGCTTAGACAGTCTCCTAAGCTCTGGGGCCAACGTCCTGACTTTC
CDR3aa: CASSLDSLLSSGANVLTF

abundance: medium-sized
v_gene: TRBV7-2
d_gene: NA
j_gene: TRBJ2-7
CDR3nt: TGTGCCAGCACCATGGCCCTCGGGCCCTACTACGAGCAGTACTTC
CDR3aa: CASTMALGPYYEQYF

abundance: NA
v_gene: TRBV6-1
d_gene: TRBD1
j_gene: TRBJ2-1
CDR3nt: TGTGCCAGCAAGGAGACAGGGACGTACGAGCAGTTCTTC
CDR3aa: CASKETGTYEQFF

abundance: NA
v_gene: TRBV11-3
d_gene: TRBD1
j_gene: TRBJ1-2
CDR3nt: TGTGCCAGCAGCTTGGGGGGGAGACAGGGGGCTCGGAACTATGGCTACACCTTC
CDR3aa: CASSLGGRQGARNYGYTF

abundance: NA
v_gene: TRBV6-2/TRBV6-3
d_gene: TRBD2
j_gene: TRBJ2-1
CDR3nt: TGTGCCAGCACCACCGGGACTAGCGGGAGGGCCTATTACAATGAGCAGTTCTTC
CDR3aa: CASTTGTSGRAYYNEQFF

abundance: medium-sized
v_gene: TRBV7-9
d_gene: NA
j_gene: TRBJ2-1
CDR3nt: TGTGCCAGCAGCCCCCTCTACGAGCAGTTCTTC
CDR3aa: CASSPLYEQFF

abundance: once
v_gene: TRBV14
d_gene: TRBD1
j_gene: TRBJ2-2
CDR3nt: TGTGCCAGCAGCCGGACCGGACAGGGCCCAGGCACCGGGGAGCTGTTTTTT
CDR3aa: CASSRTGQGPGTGELFF

abundance: NA
v_gene: TRBV7-4
d_gene: NA
j_gene: TRBJ2-1
CDR3nt: TGTGCCAGCAGCTTAGAAAATGGTTACGAGCAGTTCTTC
CDR3aa: CASSLENGYEQFF

abundance: NA
v_gene: TRBV6-2/TRBV6-3
d_gene: TRBD2
j_gene: TRBJ2-1
CDR3nt: TGTGCCAGCAGGATTAGCGGGAGGTACAATGAGCAGTTCTTC
CDR3aa: CASRISGRYNEQFF

abundance: medium-sized
v_gene: TRBV12-3/TRBV12-4
d_gene: NA
j_gene: TRBJ2-7
CDR3nt: TGTGCCAGCAGTCTAGGGGTCAGCCACGACAATGAGCAGTACTTC
CDR3aa: CASSLGVSHDNEQYF

abundance: NA
v_gene: TRBV11-2
d_gene: TRBD1
j_gene: TRBJ1-3
CDR3nt: TGTGCCAGCAGCCAGAACCCGGGACAGCTCTCTGGAAACACCATATATTTT
CDR3aa: CASSQNPGQLSGNTIYF

abundance: NA
v_gene: TRBV25-1
d_gene: NA
j_gene: TRBJ2-1
CDR3nt: TGTGCCAGCGCTCGGACAAATGAGCAGTTCTTC
CDR3aa: CASARTNEQFF

abundance: few
v_gene: TRBV7-2
d_gene: NA
j_gene: TRBJ1-5
CDR3nt: TGTGCCAGCAGCCCGGGGGGGCAGCCCCAGCATTTT
CDR3aa: CASSPGGQPQHF

abundance: many
v_gene: TRBV12-3/TRBV12-4
d_gene: TRBD1
j_gene: TRBJ2-1
CDR3nt: TGTGCCAGCAGTTTAGGACAGGGGATTCAAGAGACCCAGTTCTTC
CDR3aa: CASSLGQGIQETQFF